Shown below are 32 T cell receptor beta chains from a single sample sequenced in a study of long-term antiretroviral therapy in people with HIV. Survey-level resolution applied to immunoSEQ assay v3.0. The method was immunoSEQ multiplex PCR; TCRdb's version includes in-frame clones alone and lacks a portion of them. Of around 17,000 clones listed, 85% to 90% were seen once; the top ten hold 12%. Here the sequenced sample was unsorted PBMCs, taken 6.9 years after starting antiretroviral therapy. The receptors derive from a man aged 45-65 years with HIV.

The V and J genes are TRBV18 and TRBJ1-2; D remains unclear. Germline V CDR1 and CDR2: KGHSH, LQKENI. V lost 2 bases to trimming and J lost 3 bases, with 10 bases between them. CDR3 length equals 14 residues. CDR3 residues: CASSPGSGDYGYTF. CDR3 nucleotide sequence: TGTGCCAGCTCACCAGGCTCCGGAGACTATGGCTACACCTTC.

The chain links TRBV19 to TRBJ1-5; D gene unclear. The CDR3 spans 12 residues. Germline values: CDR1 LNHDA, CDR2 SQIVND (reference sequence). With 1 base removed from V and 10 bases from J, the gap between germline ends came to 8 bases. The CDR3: CASSIGRAPQHF. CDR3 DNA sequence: TGTGCCAGTAGTATAGGACGGGCTCCCCAGCATTTT.

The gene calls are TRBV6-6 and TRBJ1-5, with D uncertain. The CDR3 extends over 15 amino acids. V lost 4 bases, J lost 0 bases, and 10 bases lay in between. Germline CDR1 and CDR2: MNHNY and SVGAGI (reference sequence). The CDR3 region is CASSSGFDSNQPQHF. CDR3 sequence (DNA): TGTGCCAGCAGTTCCGGATTCGATAGCAATCAGCCCCAGCATTTT.

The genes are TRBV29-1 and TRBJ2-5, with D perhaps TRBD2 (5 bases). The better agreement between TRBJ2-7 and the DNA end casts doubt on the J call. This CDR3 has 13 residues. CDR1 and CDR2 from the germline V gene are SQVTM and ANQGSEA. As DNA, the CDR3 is TGCAGCGTTGAAGGAGGGAAGGGCTACGAGCAGTACTTC. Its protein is CSVEGGKGYEQYF.

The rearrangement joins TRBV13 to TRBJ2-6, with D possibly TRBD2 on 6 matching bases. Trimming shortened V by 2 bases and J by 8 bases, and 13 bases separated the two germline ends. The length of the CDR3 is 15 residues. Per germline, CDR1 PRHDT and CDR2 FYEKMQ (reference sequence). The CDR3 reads CASSLFSGGTNVLTF. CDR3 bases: TGTGCCAGCAGCTTATTTAGTGGGGGGACCAACGTCCTGACTTTC.

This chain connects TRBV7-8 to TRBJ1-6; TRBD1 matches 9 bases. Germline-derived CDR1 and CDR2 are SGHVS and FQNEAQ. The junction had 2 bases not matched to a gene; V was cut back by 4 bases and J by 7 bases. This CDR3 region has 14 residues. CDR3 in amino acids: CASSSDRGNSPLHF. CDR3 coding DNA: TGTGCCAGCAGCTCGGACAGGGGAAATTCACCCCTCCACTTT. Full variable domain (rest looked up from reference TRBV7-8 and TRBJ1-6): GAGVSQSPRYKVAKRGQDVALRCDPISGHVSLFWYQQALGQGPEFLTYFQNEAQLDKSGLPSDRFFAERPEGSVSTLKIQRTQQEDSAVYLCASSSDRGNSPLHFGNGTRLTVT.

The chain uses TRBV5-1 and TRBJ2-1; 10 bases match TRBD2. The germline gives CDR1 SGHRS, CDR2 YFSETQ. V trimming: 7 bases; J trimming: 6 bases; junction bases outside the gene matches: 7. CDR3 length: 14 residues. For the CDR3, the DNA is TGCGCCAGCGGCTCTAGCGGGAGAGGCAATGAGCAGTTCTTC. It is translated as CASGSSGRGNEQFF.

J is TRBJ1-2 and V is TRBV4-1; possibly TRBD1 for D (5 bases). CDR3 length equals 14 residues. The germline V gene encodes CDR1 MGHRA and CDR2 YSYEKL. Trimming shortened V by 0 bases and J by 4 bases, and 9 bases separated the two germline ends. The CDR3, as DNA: TGCGCCAGCAGCCAAGAGCAGGGACGCTATGGCTACACCTTC. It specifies CASSQEQGRYGYTF.

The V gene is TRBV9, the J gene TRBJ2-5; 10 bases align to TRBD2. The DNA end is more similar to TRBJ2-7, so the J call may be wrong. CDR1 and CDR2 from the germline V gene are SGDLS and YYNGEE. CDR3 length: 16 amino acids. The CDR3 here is CASSVGLAGASYEQYF. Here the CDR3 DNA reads TGTGCCAGCAGCGTAGGGCTAGCGGGAGCGTCCTACGAGCAGTACTTC.

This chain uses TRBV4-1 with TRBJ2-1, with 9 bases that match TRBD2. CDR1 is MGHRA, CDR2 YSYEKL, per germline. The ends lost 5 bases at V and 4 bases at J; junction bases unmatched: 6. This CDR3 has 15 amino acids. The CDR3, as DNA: TGCGCCAGCAGCATGGGACTAGCAGATTACAATGAGCAGTTCTTC. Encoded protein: CASSMGLADYNEQFF.

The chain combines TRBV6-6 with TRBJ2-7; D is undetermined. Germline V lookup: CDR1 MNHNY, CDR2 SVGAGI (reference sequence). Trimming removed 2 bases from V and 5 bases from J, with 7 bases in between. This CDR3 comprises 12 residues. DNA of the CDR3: TGTGCCAGCAGTTACGTACCGAACGAGCAGTACTTC. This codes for CASSYVPNEQYF.

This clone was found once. CDR3 loop: CASSQDPAASDEQFF. The DNA for the CDR3 is TGCGCCAGCAGCCAAGATCCAGCGGCCTCGGATGAGCAGTTCTTC. The V call is TRBV4-1, the J call TRBJ2-1, with D possibly being TRBD2 (5 bases). This CDR3 is built from 15 residues. CDR1 is MGHRA and CDR2 is YSYEKL in the germline V gene. With 0 bases removed from V and 8 bases from J, the gap between germline ends came to 14 bases.

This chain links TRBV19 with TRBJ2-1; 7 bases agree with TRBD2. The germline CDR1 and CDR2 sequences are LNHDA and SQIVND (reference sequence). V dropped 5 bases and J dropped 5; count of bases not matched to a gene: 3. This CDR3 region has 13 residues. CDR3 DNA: TGTGCCAGTAGTGGGGGGGACCACAATGAGCAGTTCTTC. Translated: CASSGGDHNEQFF.

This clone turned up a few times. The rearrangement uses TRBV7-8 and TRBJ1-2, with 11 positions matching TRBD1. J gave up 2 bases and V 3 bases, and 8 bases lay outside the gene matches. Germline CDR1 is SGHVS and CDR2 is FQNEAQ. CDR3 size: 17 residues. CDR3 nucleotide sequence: TGTGCCAGCAGCTTCAGAGGGACAGGGGGTGGGAACTATGGCTACACCTTC. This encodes CASSFRGTGGGNYGYTF.

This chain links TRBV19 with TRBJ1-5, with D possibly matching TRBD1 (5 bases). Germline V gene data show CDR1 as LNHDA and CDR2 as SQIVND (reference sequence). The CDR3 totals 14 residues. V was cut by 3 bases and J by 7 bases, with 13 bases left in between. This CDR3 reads CASSIRRGDQPQHF. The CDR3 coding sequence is TGTGCCAGTAGTATCCGAAGGGGCGACCAGCCCCAGCATTTT.

The CDR3 DNA is TGTGCCAGCAGTTTATCGGGGTTCACTGAAGCTTTCTTT. It is translated as CASSLSGFTEAFF. The chain recombines TRBV27 with TRBJ1-1; D unclear. The germline V gene encodes CDR1 MNHEY and CDR2 SMNVEV (reference sequence). Trimming removed 0 bases at V and 4 bases at J, with 6 bases between. This CDR3 spans 13 amino acids.

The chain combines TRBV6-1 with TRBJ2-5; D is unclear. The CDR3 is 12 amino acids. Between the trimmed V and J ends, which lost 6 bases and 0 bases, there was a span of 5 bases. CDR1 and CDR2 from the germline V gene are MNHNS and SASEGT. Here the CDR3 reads CASSRYQETQYF. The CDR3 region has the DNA TGTGCCAGCAGCAGGTACCAAGAGACCCAGTACTTC.

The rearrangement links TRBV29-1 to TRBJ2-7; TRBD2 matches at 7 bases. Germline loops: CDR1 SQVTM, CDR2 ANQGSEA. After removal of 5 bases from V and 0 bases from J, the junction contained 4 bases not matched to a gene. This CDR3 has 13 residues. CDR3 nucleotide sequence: TGCAGCGTTCGGCTAGCGGACTCCTACGAGCAGTACTTC. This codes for CSVRLADSYEQYF.

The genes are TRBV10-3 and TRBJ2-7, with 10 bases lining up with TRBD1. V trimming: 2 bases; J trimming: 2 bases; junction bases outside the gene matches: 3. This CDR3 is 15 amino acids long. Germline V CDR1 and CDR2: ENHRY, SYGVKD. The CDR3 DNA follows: TGTGCCATCAGTGAGACGGGACAGGGGACCTACGAGCAGTACTTC. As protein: CAISETGQGTYEQYF.

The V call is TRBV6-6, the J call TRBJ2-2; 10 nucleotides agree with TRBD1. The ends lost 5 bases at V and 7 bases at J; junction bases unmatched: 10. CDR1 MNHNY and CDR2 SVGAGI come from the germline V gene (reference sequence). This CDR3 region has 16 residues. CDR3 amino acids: CASSVVPTGGGGELFF. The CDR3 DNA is TGTGCCAGCAGTGTCGTACCGACAGGGGGCGGCGGGGAGCTGTTTTTT.

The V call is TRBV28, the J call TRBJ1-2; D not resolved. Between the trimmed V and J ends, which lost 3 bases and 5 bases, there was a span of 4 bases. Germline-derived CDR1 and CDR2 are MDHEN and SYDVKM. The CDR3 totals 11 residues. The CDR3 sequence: CASSFRYGYTF. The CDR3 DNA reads TGTGCCAGCAGTTTTCGATATGGCTACACCTTC.

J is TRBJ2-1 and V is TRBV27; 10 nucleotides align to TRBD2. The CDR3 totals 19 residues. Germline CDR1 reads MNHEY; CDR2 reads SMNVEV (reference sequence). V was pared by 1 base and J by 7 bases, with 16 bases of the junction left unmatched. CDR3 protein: CASSLFGLAVHLGGNEQFF. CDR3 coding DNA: TGTGCCAGCAGTTTATTTGGACTAGCGGTCCATTTGGGGGGAAATGAGCAGTTCTTC.

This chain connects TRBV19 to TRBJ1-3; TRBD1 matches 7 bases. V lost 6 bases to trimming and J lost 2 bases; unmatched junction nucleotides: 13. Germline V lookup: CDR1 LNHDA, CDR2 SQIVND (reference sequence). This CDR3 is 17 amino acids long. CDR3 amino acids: CASSENRGFKAGNTIYF. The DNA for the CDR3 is TGTGCCAGTAGCGAAAACAGGGGATTCAAGGCTGGAAACACCATATATTTT.

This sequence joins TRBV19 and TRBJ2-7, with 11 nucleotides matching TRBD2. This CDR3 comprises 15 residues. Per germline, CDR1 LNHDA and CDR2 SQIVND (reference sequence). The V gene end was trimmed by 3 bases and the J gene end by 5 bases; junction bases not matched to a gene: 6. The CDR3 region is CASSISSGRTNEQYF. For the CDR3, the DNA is TGTGCCAGTAGTATCTCTAGCGGGAGGACTAACGAGCAGTACTTC.

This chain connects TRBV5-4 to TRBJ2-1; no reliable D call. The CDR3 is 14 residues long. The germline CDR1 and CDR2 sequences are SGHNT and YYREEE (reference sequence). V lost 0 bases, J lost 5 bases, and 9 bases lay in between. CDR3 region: CASSLVARDNEQFF. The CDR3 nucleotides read TGTGCCAGCAGCTTGGTGGCTAGAGACAATGAGCAGTTCTTC. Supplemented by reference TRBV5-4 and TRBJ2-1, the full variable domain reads ETGVTQSPTHLIKTRGQQVTLRCSSQSGHNTVSWYQQALGQGPQFIFQYYREEENGRGNFPPRFSGLQFPNYSSELNVNALELDDSALYLCASSLVARDNEQFFGPGTRLTVL.

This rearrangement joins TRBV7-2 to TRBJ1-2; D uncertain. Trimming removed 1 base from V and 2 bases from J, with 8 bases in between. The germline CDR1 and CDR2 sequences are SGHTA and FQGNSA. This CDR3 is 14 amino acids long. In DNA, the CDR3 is TGTGCCAGCAGCTTAGGACAAGGGAACTATGGCTACACCTTC. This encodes CASSLGQGNYGYTF.

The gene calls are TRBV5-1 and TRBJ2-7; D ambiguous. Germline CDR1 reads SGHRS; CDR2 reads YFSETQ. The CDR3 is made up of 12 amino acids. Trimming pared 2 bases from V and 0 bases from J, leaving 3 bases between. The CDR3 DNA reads TGCGCCAGCAGCTTAAGCTCCTACGAGCAGTACTTC. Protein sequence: CASSLSSYEQYF.

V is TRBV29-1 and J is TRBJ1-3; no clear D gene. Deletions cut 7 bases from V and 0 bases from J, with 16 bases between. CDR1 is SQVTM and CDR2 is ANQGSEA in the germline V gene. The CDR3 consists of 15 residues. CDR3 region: CSGTFGLHSGNTIYF. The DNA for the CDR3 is TGCAGCGGTACCTTCGGTCTCCACTCTGGAAACACCATATATTTT.

CDR3 DNA sequence: TGTGCCAGCAGCTTATGGGGGACAGGGAAGGAAAAACTGTTTTTT. It encodes CASSLWGTGKEKLFF. V gene TRBV7-2 combines with J gene TRBJ1-4; TRBD1 matches 9 bases. The CDR3 sequence is 15 residues long. After removal of 2 bases from V and 8 bases from J, the junction contained 6 bases not matched to a gene. The germline gives CDR1 SGHTA, CDR2 FQGNSA.

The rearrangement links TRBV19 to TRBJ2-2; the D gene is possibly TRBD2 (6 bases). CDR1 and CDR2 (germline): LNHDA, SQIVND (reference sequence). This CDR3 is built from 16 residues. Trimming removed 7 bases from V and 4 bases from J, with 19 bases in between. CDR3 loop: CASKRDSRTSTGELFF. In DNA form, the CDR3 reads TGTGCCAGTAAACGGGACTCTCGGACGAGCACCGGGGAGCTGTTTTTT.

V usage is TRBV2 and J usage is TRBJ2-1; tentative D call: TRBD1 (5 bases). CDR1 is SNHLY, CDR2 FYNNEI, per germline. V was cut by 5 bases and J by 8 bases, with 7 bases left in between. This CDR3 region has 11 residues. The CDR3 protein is CASSRGDEQFF. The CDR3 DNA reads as TGTGCCAGCAGTAGGGGCGATGAGCAGTTCTTC.

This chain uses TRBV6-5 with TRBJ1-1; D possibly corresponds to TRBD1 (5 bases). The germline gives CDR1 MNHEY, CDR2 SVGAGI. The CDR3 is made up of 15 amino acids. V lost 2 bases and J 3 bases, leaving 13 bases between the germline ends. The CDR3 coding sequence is TGTGCCAGCAGTTACATGGGGGGTGGAGACACTGAAGCTTTCTTT. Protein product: CASSYMGGGDTEAFF.